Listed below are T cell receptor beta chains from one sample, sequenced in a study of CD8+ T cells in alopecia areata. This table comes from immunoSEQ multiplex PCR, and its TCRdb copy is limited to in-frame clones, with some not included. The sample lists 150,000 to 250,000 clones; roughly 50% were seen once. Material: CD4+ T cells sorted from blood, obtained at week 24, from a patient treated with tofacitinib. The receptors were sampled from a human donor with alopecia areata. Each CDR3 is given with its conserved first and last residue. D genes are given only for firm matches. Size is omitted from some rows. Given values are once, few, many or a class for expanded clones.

CSVVLITGRYEQYF,TGCAGCGTTGTCCTGATCACGGGGAGATACGAGCAGTACTTC,few,.,TRBJ2-7,TRBV29-1
CASTLPGGQGAQSVQETQYF,TGTGCCAGCACCCTTCCGGGCGGGCAGGGGGCGCAAAGTGTCCAAGAGACCCAGTACTTC,.,TRBD1,TRBJ2-5,TRBV27
CASSVSISGENNEQFF,TGTGCCAGCAGCGTGTCGATTAGCGGGGAAAACAATGAGCAGTTCTTC,.,TRBD2,TRBJ2-1,TRBV9
CASSLEGVGQYF,TGTGCCAGCAGCTTAGAAGGAGTAGGGCAGTACTTC,few,.,TRBJ2-7,TRBV7-9
CASSSHPEETQYF,TGTGCCAGCAGCTCCCACCCTGAGGAGACCCAGTACTTC,few,.,TRBJ2-5,TRBV7-8
CASSPPGASETQYF,TGTGCCAGCTCACCACCGGGGGCCAGCGAGACCCAGTACTTC,few,.,TRBJ2-5,TRBV18
CATNETGAGYGYTF,TGTGCCACGAACGAGACAGGGGCCGGCTATGGCTACACCTTC,.,TRBD1,TRBJ1-2,TRBV15
CASVSGDYGYTF,TGTGCCAGCGTCTCAGGGGACTATGGCTACACCTTC,.,.,TRBJ1-2,TRBV7-9
CASSEGHRGETQYF,TGTGCCAGCAGTGAAGGTCATCGCGGGGAGACCCAGTACTTC,.,.,TRBJ2-5,TRBV6-1
CASSLSRQLGETQYF,TGTGCCAGCAGCTTAAGCAGACAGCTTGGGGAGACCCAGTACTTC,few,.,TRBJ2-5,TRBV7-9
CASSSTVLSYTF,TGTGCCAGCAGTTCGACAGTTTTGAGCTACACCTTC,.,.,TRBJ1-2,TRBV28
CASTSDGDYGYTF,TGTGCCAGCACCTCCGACGGGGACTATGGCTACACCTTC,.,.,TRBJ1-2,TRBV6-5
CASSVIGGLGNTIYF,TGTGCCAGCAGCGTAATAGGAGGGTTGGGAAACACCATATATTTT,.,.,TRBJ1-3,TRBV9
CATSRDTDTQYF,TGTGCCACCAGCAGAGATACAGATACGCAGTATTTT,.,.,TRBJ2-3,TRBV15
CSVDLPGSKTEAFF,TGCAGCGTTGACCTACCGGGTTCTAAAACTGAAGCTTTCTTT,.,.,TRBJ1-1,TRBV29-1
CAWSVRGVKNYGYTF,TGTGCCTGGAGTGTACGTGGGGTTAAAAACTATGGCTACACCTTC,.,.,TRBJ1-2,TRBV30
CASSETGGPTDTQYF,TGTGCCAGCAGTGAGACGGGGGGGCCGACAGATACGCAGTATTTT,.,TRBD2,TRBJ2-3,TRBV7-9
CASSPNPGGDTQYF,TGTGCCAGCAGCCCCAACCCGGGGGGCGATACGCAGTATTTT,.,.,TRBJ2-3,TRBV7-3
CASNTRSLPTDTQYF,TGTGCCAGCAACACGCGGTCGTTACCCACAGATACGCAGTATTTT,few,.,TRBJ2-3,TRBV9
CASSSLPGGSTDTQYF,TGTGCCAGCAGCTCCTTGCCGGGGGGCAGCACAGATACGCAGTATTTT,few,.,TRBJ2-3,TRBV5-8
CASSGFNTEAFF,TGTGCCAGCAGTGGATTTAACACTGAAGCTTTCTTT,few,.,TRBJ1-1,TRBV6-1
CASSFGTVSYNEQFF,TGTGCCAGCAGCTTTGGCACAGTCTCCTACAATGAGCAGTTCTTC,.,.,TRBJ2-1,TRBV7-2
CASSLYWPGQSWGEKLFF,TGTGCCAGCAGCTTATATTGGCCTGGACAGTCGTGGGGCGAAAAACTGTTTTTT,few,.,TRBJ1-4,TRBV7-2
CSAGGRGATYEQYF,TGCAGCGCTGGGGGACGGGGGGCAACCTACGAGCAGTACTTC,few,.,TRBJ2-7,TRBV29-1
CASNPSSSNEQFF,TGCGCCAGCAACCCGAGTTCCTCCAATGAGCAGTTCTTC,.,.,TRBJ2-1,TRBV5-1
CASNAGDANEKLFF,TGCGCCAGCAACGCAGGGGATGCTAATGAAAAACTGTTTTTT,.,.,TRBJ1-4,TRBV5-1
CASTRTPNYGYTF,TGTGCCAGCACTAGGACACCTAACTATGGCTACACCTTC,.,.,TRBJ1-2,TRBV6-5
CAISESFGGNEQYF,TGTGCCATCAGTGAGTCGTTTGGGGGTAACGAGCAGTACTTC,few,.,TRBJ2-7,TRBV10-3
CASSLGGPETQYF,TGTGCCAGCAGCTTAGGGGGCCCCGAGACCCAGTACTTC,.,.,TRBJ2-5,TRBV7-2
CASSSNYGYTF,TGTGCCAGCAGTTCGAACTATGGCTACACCTTC,.,.,TRBJ1-2,TRBV28
CASSLSAGGHYEQYF,TGTGCCAGCAGCTTATCTGCGGGGGGGCACTACGAGCAGTACTTC,.,TRBD2,TRBJ2-7,TRBV7-3
CASSSQGLSSYEQYF,TGTGCCAGCAGCTCCCAGGGCCTGAGCTCCTACGAGCAGTACTTC,.,.,TRBJ2-7,TRBV7-9
CASSPQGAHEQYF,TGCGCCAGCAGCCCTCAGGGGGCCCACGAGCAGTACTTC,.,TRBD1,TRBJ2-7,TRBV5-1
CASSQGLGAGGSEAFF,TGCGCCAGCAGCCAAGGGCTTGGGGCAGGGGGCTCTGAAGCTTTCTTT,.,TRBD1,TRBJ1-1,TRBV4-1
CASSLVVSSGSYEQYF,TGCGCCAGCAGCTTGGTGGTGTCTAGCGGCTCCTACGAGCAGTACTTC,.,TRBD2,TRBJ2-7,TRBV5-1
CASSPNVQQETQYF,TGTGCCAGCAGTCCTAACGTACAGCAAGAGACCCAGTACTTC,.,.,TRBJ2-5,TRBV2
CASSPRDGDQPQHF,TGTGCCAGCTCACCACGGGACGGGGATCAGCCCCAGCATTTT,few,.,TRBJ1-5,TRBV18
CASSFGQGQETQYF,TGCGCCAGCAGCTTCGGACAGGGCCAAGAGACCCAGTACTTC,once,TRBD1,TRBJ2-5,TRBV5-1
CASSWGANGETQYF,TGCGCCAGCAGCTGGGGGGCCAACGGAGAGACCCAGTACTTC,.,.,TRBJ2-5,TRBV5-1
CASRRAGDSNQPQHF,TGTGCCAGCAGGCGGGCTGGTGATAGCAATCAGCCCCAGCATTTT,.,.,TRBJ1-5,TRBV2
CASSLPPQEETQYF,TGCGCCAGCAGCTTGCCCCCACAGGAAGAGACCCAGTACTTC,.,.,TRBJ2-5,TRBV5-1
CAWATGTSGNTIYF,TGTGCCTGGGCGACAGGGACCTCTGGAAACACCATATATTTT,.,TRBD1,TRBJ1-3,TRBV30
CSVGDLERGKLFF,TGCAGCGTTGGGGACCTGGAACGGGGAAAACTGTTTTTT,once,.,TRBJ1-4,TRBV29-1
CASSPLNENTGELFF,TGTGCCAGCTCACCCCTGAACGAGAACACCGGGGAGCTGTTTTTT,.,.,TRBJ2-2,TRBV18
CASSPGQGETEAFF,TGTGCCAGCAGCCCAGGACAGGGGGAGACTGAAGCTTTCTTT,.,TRBD1,TRBJ1-1,TRBV7-9
CSAPDNEQFF,TGCAGTGCACCGGACAATGAGCAGTTCTTC,few,.,TRBJ2-1,TRBV20-1
CASGTASNQPQHF,TGTGCCAGCGGGACCGCGAGCAATCAGCCCCAGCATTTT,.,.,TRBJ1-5,TRBV7-9
CSAAATRAFF,TGCAGTGCCGCCGCGACGAGGGCTTTCTTT,.,.,TRBJ1-1,TRBV20-1
CASSLAVGAYEQYF,TGTGCCAGCAGCTTAGCTGTGGGGGCCTACGAGCAGTACTTC,.,.,TRBJ2-7,TRBV7-2
CASSLGASTDTQYF,TGTGCCAGCAGTTTAGGCGCTAGCACAGATACGCAGTATTTT,few,.,TRBJ2-3,TRBV27
CAWGDGQGGGELFF,TGTGCCTGGGGCGACGGGCAGGGCGGCGGGGAGCTGTTTTTT,few,.,TRBJ2-2,TRBV30
CASRRQGHSPLHF,TGTGCCAGCAGGAGACAGGGGCACTCACCCCTCCACTTT,.,TRBD1,TRBJ1-6,TRBV6-5
CASSRTVRNEQFF,TGTGCCAGCAGCAGGACAGTTCGCAATGAGCAGTTCTTC,few,.,TRBJ2-1,TRBV7-3
CAWSGLKNTEAFF,TGTGCCTGGAGCGGACTGAAGAACACTGAAGCTTTCTTT,.,.,TRBJ1-1,TRBV30
CSAQVSYEQYF,TGCAGTGCACAGGTCTCCTACGAGCAGTACTTC,.,.,TRBJ2-7,TRBV20-1